One and the same sample provided the 9 T cell receptor beta chains below, sequenced in a study of CD8+ T cells in alopecia areata. As the sequencing template, cDNA was produced by extracting RNA and reverse transcribing it. The protocol was immunoSEQ multiplex PCR, while the TCRdb copy is restricted to in-frame clones and leaves out a portion. The table has about 190,000 clones, roughly 70% seen once. Treatment: oral pan-JAK inhibitor, 5-10 mg twice daily. Sequencing was performed on CD4+ T cells sorted from blood, taken between weeks 47 and 50, from a patient treated with tofacitinib. These receptors originate from a human donor with alopecia areata.

The chain carries TRBV30 and TRBJ1-5; perhaps TRBD1 as D (6 bases). The CDR3 runs 15 residues. CDR1 is GTSNPN, CDR2 SVGIG, per germline (reference sequence). V was shortened by 1 base and J by 4 bases, with 14 bases between the two germline ends. In DNA, the CDR3 is TGTGCCTGGAGTGAGATGACAGGCCCGAATCAGCCCCAGCATTTT. Protein sequence: CAWSEMTGPNQPQHF.

This sequence joins TRBV4-1 and TRBJ1-1; unclear D gene. The CDR3 is 14 amino acids. Germline CDR1 reads MGHRA; CDR2 reads YSYEKL. V was shortened by 2 bases and J by 0 bases, with 7 bases between the two germline ends. The CDR3 here is CASSQLPVNTEAFF. CDR3 nucleotides: TGCGCCAGCAGCCAACTACCGGTGAACACTGAAGCTTTCTTT.

J is TRBJ2-5 and V is TRBV29-1, with 7 bases identical to TRBD1. CDR1 SQVTM and CDR2 ANQGSEA come from the germline V gene. The CDR3 extends over 15 amino acids. With 5 bases clipped from V and 2 bases from J, the junction kept 11 bases outside the gene matches. The CDR3 is CSVQTQQGSQETQYF. DNA of the CDR3: TGCAGCGTTCAGACCCAACAGGGGAGTCAAGAGACCCAGTACTTC.

This chain uses TRBV6-4 with TRBJ2-3, with 10 bases fitting TRBD2. V trimming: 10 bases; J trimming: 4 bases; junction bases outside the gene matches: 14. The CDR3 totals 16 residues. Germline V gene data show CDR1 as MRHNA and CDR2 as SNTAGT. The CDR3 protein is CATSRRSGGVADTQYF. CDR3 in DNA: TGTGCCACGTCCAGGCGGAGCGGGGGGGTCGCAGATACGCAGTATTTT.

This clone was observed a single time. Here the CDR3 reads CSVEGEGVGEQYF. CDR3 DNA sequence: TGCAGCGTTGAAGGAGAGGGGGTAGGCGAGCAGTACTTC. The chain employs TRBV29-1 and TRBJ2-7, with D possibly matching TRBD1 (6 bases). The CDR3 runs 13 residues. Trimming took 1 base from V and 6 from J, leaving 13 bases between them. Germline CDR1 and CDR2: SQVTM and ANQGSEA.

The chain carries TRBV6-5 and TRBJ2-6, with a possible D match to TRBD2 (6 bases). Germline CDR1 reads MNHEY; CDR2 reads SVGAGI. Trimming left V 9 bases short and J 4 bases short, with 10 bases between. This CDR3 has 13 residues. CDR3: CASRRAGANVLTF. The CDR3 nucleotides read TGTGCCAGTAGGAGGGCCGGGGCCAACGTCCTGACTTTC.

This chain uses TRBV21-1 with TRBJ1-5. TRBV21-1 is listed as a pseudogene. This CDR3 has 17 amino acids. CDR3 sequence: CASSKGCGGYSNQPQHF. For the CDR3, the DNA is TGTGCCAGCAGCAAAGGATGTGGTGGCTATAGCAATCAGCCCCAGCATTTT.

The rearrangement joins TRBV6-5 to TRBJ2-7, with 12 bases lining up with TRBD1. With V trimmed by 2 bases and J by 6 bases, 5 bases remained unmatched. The CDR3 consists of 15 residues. Germline loops: CDR1 MNHEY, CDR2 SVGAGI. This CDR3 reads CASSYTGDRGLEQYF. CDR3 nucleotide sequence: TGTGCCAGCAGTTACACAGGGGACAGGGGGCTCGAGCAGTACTTC.

J is TRBJ2-7 and V is TRBV2; unclear D gene. The CDR3 length is 13 residues. V was clipped by 4 bases and J by 2 bases, with 9 bases between them. CDR1 is SNHLY, CDR2 FYNNEI, per germline. In DNA form, the CDR3 reads TGTGCCAGCAGTGTAGGTTATCCCTACGAGCAGTACTTC. It translates to CASSVGYPYEQYF.